Below are 22 T cell receptor beta chains sequenced from a single sample in a study of cytomegalovirus exposure and HLA in healthy donors. Profiling relied on immunoSEQ multiplex PCR, and the TCRdb table lists in-frame clones only, not all of them. This sample has about 130,000 clones, with 89% found just once. The material sequenced was PBMCs. These receptors came from a woman in her late teens or twenties in good health and CMV-seropositive.

V and J are TRBV7-9 and TRBJ2-1; D unclear. The V gene's germline CDR1 is SEHNR and CDR2 FQNEAQ (reference sequence). This CDR3 is 13 amino acids long. Trimming removed 2 bases from V and 8 bases from J, with 10 bases in between. DNA of the CDR3: TGTGCCAGCAGCTTATCCGTGCCAGATGAGCAGTTCTTC. This encodes CASSLSVPDEQFF.

V and J are TRBV5-4 and TRBJ1-4, with a possible D match to TRBD1 (5 bases). V was trimmed by 3 bases and J by 5 bases, leaving 17 bases between them. Germline V lookup: CDR1 SGHNT, CDR2 YYREEE (reference sequence). The CDR3 extends over 16 amino acids. This chain's CDR3 is CASSSGGVGPNEKLFF. As DNA, the CDR3 is TGTGCCAGCAGCTCTGGAGGGGTAGGGCCAAATGAAAAACTGTTTTTT.

The rearrangement uses TRBV27 and TRBJ2-1, with TRBD2 as a possible D gene (5 bases). The CDR3 is 18 residues long. Germline loops: CDR1 MNHEY, CDR2 SMNVEV (reference sequence). V dropped 5 bases and J dropped 5 bases, with 25 bases sitting between them. The CDR3 DNA reads TGTGCCAGCAGTGGGAGCTCGTCTAGGGTTGAAGGAAACAATGAGCAGTTCTTC. Translation gives CASSGSSSRVEGNNEQFF.

The rearrangement joins TRBV7-8 to TRBJ1-2, with TRBD1 as a possible D gene (6 bases). There are 14 residues in the CDR3. The V end lost 5 bases, the J end lost 6 bases, and 16 bases lay between the germline ends. Germline values: CDR1 SGHVS, CDR2 FQNEAQ. Here the CDR3 reads CASSHRDNTHGYTF. The CDR3 coding sequence is TGTGCCAGCAGCCACCGGGACAATACACATGGCTACACCTTC. The whole variable domain, remainder taken from reference TRBV7-8 and TRBJ1-2, is GAGVSQSPRYKVAKRGQDVALRCDPISGHVSLFWYQQALGQGPEFLTYFQNEAQLDKSGLPSDRFFAERPEGSVSTLKIQRTQQEDSAVYLCASSHRDNTHGYTFGSGTRLTVV.

This clone has a single count. V gene TRBV9 combines with J gene TRBJ2-7, with 8 bases aligning to TRBD1. Germline V lookup: CDR1 SGDLS, CDR2 YYNGEE. J was trimmed by 6 bases and V by 4 bases; bases with no gene match: 3. The CDR3 runs 12 residues. The CDR3 DNA sequence: TGTGCCAGCAGCCTGACAGGGGCCGAGCAGTACTTC. Its protein product is CASSLTGAEQYF.

V gene TRBV9 combines with J gene TRBJ2-2, with D possibly matching TRBD1 (6 bases). V lost 3 bases to trimming and J lost 4 bases, with 16 bases between them. Germline-derived CDR1 and CDR2 are SGDLS and YYNGEE. This CDR3 spans 16 amino acids. CDR3 sequence reads: CASSGWTAKGTGELFF. The CDR3 DNA sequence: TGTGCCAGCAGCGGGTGGACAGCTAAAGGCACCGGGGAGCTGTTTTTT.

The chain combines TRBV5-1 with TRBJ1-1, with D possibly being TRBD1 (5 bases). This CDR3 has 13 amino acids. Germline assignment: CDR1 SGHRS and CDR2 YFSETQ. V lost 4 bases to trimming and J lost 5 bases, with 12 bases between them. CDR3 protein: CASSQETVTEAFF. The CDR3 DNA sequence: TGCGCCAGCAGCCAGGAGACAGTAACTGAAGCTTTCTTT.

CDR3 DNA sequence: TGTGCCAGCACTCTGGGTTCGGGTGAGCAGTTCTTC. It codes for CASTLGSGEQFF. The gene calls are TRBV7-2 and TRBJ2-1; D unclear. The CDR3 sequence is 12 residues long. CDR1 and CDR2 (germline): SGHTA, FQGNSA. Trimming removed 7 bases at V and 9 bases at J, with 13 bases between.

The genes are TRBV7-6 and TRBJ2-5; 8 positions agree with TRBD1. This CDR3 comprises 14 residues. The V and J ends lost 5 bases and 6 bases, in that order; junction bases with no gene match: 8. Per the germline V gene, CDR1 is SGHVS and CDR2 is FNYEAQ. DNA for the CDR3: TGTGCCAGCAGCCGAATGACAGGGGACCAGACCCAGTACTTC. Amino acids: CASSRMTGDQTQYF.

This chain connects TRBV27 to TRBJ1-1, with D maybe TRBD1 (5 bases). The V gene lost 4 bases and the J gene lost 2 bases, with 17 bases spanning the gap. The germline CDR1 and CDR2 sequences are MNHEY and SMNVEV (reference sequence). The CDR3 runs 16 residues. DNA of the CDR3: TGTGCCAGCAGTTCGGTTGCGGGGGGGATTAACACTGAAGCTTTCTTT. This encodes CASSSVAGGINTEAFF.

This chain links TRBV13 with TRBJ2-2; D possibly corresponds to TRBD2 (5 bases). The CDR3 consists of 14 residues. V was trimmed by 1 base and J by 7 bases, leaving 10 bases between them. Germline V gene data show CDR1 as PRHDT and CDR2 as FYEKMQ (reference sequence). The CDR3 reads CASSLVSRGGELFF. CDR3 in DNA: TGTGCCAGCAGCTTAGTCTCCCGGGGCGGGGAGCTGTTTTTT.

This sequence joins TRBV5-4 and TRBJ2-7, with a weak D call TRBD2 (5 bases). The CDR3 sequence is 12 residues long. Germline assignment: CDR1 SGHNT and CDR2 YYREEE (reference sequence). V was clipped by 1 base and J by 8 bases, with 10 bases between them. The CDR3 sequence: CASSLWQTKQYF. CDR3 coding DNA: TGTGCCAGCAGCTTGTGGCAGACTAAGCAGTACTTC.

The chain joins TRBV28 to TRBJ2-5, with D perhaps matching TRBD2 (6 bases). Germline V lookup: CDR1 MDHEN, CDR2 SYDVKM. The germline V and J ends were trimmed by 11 bases and 2 bases, with 18 bases remaining between them. The CDR3 extends over 14 amino acids. DNA of the CDR3: TGTGCCTCCTCGAACGGGGGTAAACAAGAGACCCAGTACTTC. It yields the protein CASSNGGKQETQYF.

The chain employs TRBV9 and TRBJ2-7, with 7 nucleotides matching TRBD1. V shed 3 bases and J 2 bases; nucleotides not matched to a gene: 8. Germline-derived CDR1 and CDR2 are SGDLS and YYNGEE. The CDR3 runs 15 residues. CDR3 loop: CASSARGTETYEQYF. CDR3 sequence (DNA): TGTGCCAGCAGCGCAAGAGGGACAGAGACCTACGAGCAGTACTTC. Filled out from reference TRBV9 and TRBJ2-7, the complete variable domain reads DSGVTQTPKHLITATGQRVTLRCSPRSGDLSVYWYQQSLDQGLQFLIQYYNGEERAKGNILERFSAQQFPDLHSELNLSSLELGDSALYFCASSARGTETYEQYFGPGTRLTVT.

This chain joins TRBV4-1 and TRBJ2-3; TRBD2 aligns across 16 bases. Germline V gene data show CDR1 as MGHRA and CDR2 as YSYEKL. This CDR3 has 17 residues. J was trimmed by 4 bases and V by 6 bases; bases with no gene match: 7. The chain's CDR3 is CASRTGTSGGAADTQYF. CDR3 DNA: TGCGCCAGCAGAACCGGGACTAGCGGGGGGGCCGCAGATACGCAGTATTTT.

J is TRBJ2-7 and V is TRBV2; 9 bases are shared with TRBD1. This CDR3 comprises 12 residues. Looked up from germline, CDR1 is SNHLY and CDR2 is FYNNEI. V lost 4 bases to trimming and J lost 6 bases; unmatched junction nucleotides: 1. CDR3 in DNA: TGTGCCAGCAGTGTGGACAGGGGCGAGCAGTACTTC. It yields the protein CASSVDRGEQYF.

This clone is a singleton in its sample. The chain combines TRBV6-1 with TRBJ2-7, with D possibly TRBD2 on 7 matching bases. Germline lookup yields CDR1 MNHNS and CDR2 SASEGT. With 0 bases removed from V and 0 bases from J, the gap between germline ends came to 15 bases. The CDR3 has 17 amino acids. CDR3 sequence reads: CASSEAGGRRTSYEQYF. In DNA form, the CDR3 reads TGTGCCAGCAGTGAAGCGGGGGGGCGAAGGACCTCCTACGAGCAGTACTTC.

This clone was picked up a small number of times. This CDR3 is CASSGLAGYSTGELFF. The CDR3 nucleotides read TGTGCCAGCAGCGGACTAGCGGGGTATAGCACCGGGGAGCTGTTTTTT. This rearrangement joins TRBV5-6 to TRBJ2-2; 12 bases fit TRBD2. V lost 4 bases, J lost 4 bases, and 5 bases stayed unmatched. Germline CDR1 is SGHDT and CDR2 is YYEEEE. The length of the CDR3 is 16 residues.

The chain recombines TRBV7-9 with TRBJ1-2, with TRBD1 identical over 9 bases. CDR3 length: 19 residues. V dropped 0 bases and J dropped 0; count of bases not matched to a gene: 11. The V gene's germline CDR1 is SEHNR and CDR2 FQNEAQ (reference sequence). In nucleotides, the CDR3 is TGTGCCAGCAGCTTAGCAATGGAGGGACAGGGAACAACTAACTATGGCTACACCTTC. This codes for CASSLAMEGQGTTNYGYTF.

This sequence joins TRBV6-4 and TRBJ2-1; 7 nucleotides align to TRBD2. CDR1 and CDR2 (germline): MRHNA, SNTAGT. J was trimmed by 3 bases and V by 5 bases; bases with no gene match: 7. CDR3 length: 15 amino acids. CDR3 in amino acids: CASSRGDSLYNEQFF. CDR3 DNA sequence: TGTGCCAGCAGTCGGGGGGACTCCCTCTACAATGAGCAGTTCTTC.

This rearrangement joins TRBV28 to TRBJ1-1; 7 nucleotides line up with TRBD1. The CDR3 runs to 15 residues. Germline V lookup: CDR1 MDHEN, CDR2 SYDVKM. V trimming: 0 bases; J trimming: 4 bases; junction bases outside the gene matches: 5. The chain's CDR3 is CASSLWGQGVTEAFF. The DNA of the CDR3 is TGTGCCAGCAGTTTATGGGGGCAGGGGGTCACTGAAGCTTTCTTT.

Concerning this clone itself: One end of the junction does not line up with germline, which may come from a read error. The CDR3 is CASGLGRTYSYNEQFF. CDR3 bases: TGCGCCAGCGGCTTGGGGCGGACTTACTCCTACAATGAGCAGTTCTTC. The gene calls are TRBV5-1 and TRBJ2-1, with D tentatively TRBD1 or TRBD2 (5 bases each). This CDR3 has 16 amino acids. CDR1 is SGHRS and CDR2 is YFSETQ in the germline V gene.